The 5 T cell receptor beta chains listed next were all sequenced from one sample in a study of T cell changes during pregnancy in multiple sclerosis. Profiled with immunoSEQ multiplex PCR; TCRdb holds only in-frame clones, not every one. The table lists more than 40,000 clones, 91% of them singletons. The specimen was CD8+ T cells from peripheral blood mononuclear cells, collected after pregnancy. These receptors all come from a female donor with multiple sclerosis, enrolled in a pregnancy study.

The CDR3 bases are TGTGCCAGCAGGGCAGCGGTTACGAACACCGGGGAGCTGTTTTTT. This translates into CASRAAVTNTGELFF. The chain employs TRBV2 and TRBJ2-2; tentative D call: TRBD2 (5 bases). Deletions cut 6 bases from V and 0 bases from J, with 11 bases between. Germline lookup yields CDR1 SNHLY and CDR2 FYNNEI. The CDR3 contains 15 residues.

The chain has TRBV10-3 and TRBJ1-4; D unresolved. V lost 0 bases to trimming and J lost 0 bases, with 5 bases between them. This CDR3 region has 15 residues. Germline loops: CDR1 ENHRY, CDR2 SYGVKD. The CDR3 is CAISESAATNEKLFF. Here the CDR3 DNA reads TGTGCCATCAGTGAGTCAGCTGCAACTAATGAAAAACTGTTTTTT.

The CDR3 DNA reads TGTGCCAGCAGCCACGCCCCCGGGACAGGTAGAGGAGAGATGGGTAAAAAACTGTTTTTT. This encodes CASSHAPGTGRGEMGKKLFF. This chain uses TRBV4-2 with TRBJ1-4; TRBD1 matches 8 bases. CDR1 and CDR2 from the germline V gene are LGHNA and YNFKEQ. This CDR3 has 20 residues. Losses at the gene ends were 3 bases for V and 9 bases for J; bases not matched to a gene: 24.

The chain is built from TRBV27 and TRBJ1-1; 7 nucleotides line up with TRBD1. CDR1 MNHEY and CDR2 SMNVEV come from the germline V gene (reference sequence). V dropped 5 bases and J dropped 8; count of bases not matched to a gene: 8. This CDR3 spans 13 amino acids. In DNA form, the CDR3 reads TGTGCCAGCAGTCCAGGGACAGCCATCGAAGCTTTCTTT. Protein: CASSPGTAIEAFF.

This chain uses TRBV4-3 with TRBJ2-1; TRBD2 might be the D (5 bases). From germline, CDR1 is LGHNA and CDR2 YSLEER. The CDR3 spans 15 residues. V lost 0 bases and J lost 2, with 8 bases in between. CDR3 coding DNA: TGCGCCAGCAGCCAAGATTCGGGAACCTACAATGAGCAGTTCTTC. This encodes CASSQDSGTYNEQFF.